Below, 15 T cell receptor beta chains from the same sample are listed, as sequenced in a study of blood T cell repertoires in COVID-19. Using immunoSEQ multiplex PCR, the repertoire was profiled, and TCRdb retains in-frame clones only, with some absent. The table has over 100,000 clones, approximately 80% seen once. The sequenced sample was peripheral blood. All receptors come from a human donor in a cohort sampled during active COVID-19.

CDR3 DNA: TGTGCCAGCAACCCGAGGGGGACACCGAACACTGAAGCTTTCTTT. Protein: CASNPRGTPNTEAFF. The chain employs TRBV6-7 and TRBJ1-1, with a tentative D call TRBD1 (6 bases). TRBV6-7 has ORF status, its function being uncertain. This CDR3 is built from 15 residues. The ends were cut back, 7 bases at V and 1 base at J, with 16 bases in the middle.

The V call is TRBV10-1, the J call TRBJ1-1, with 7 bases identical to TRBD1. The CDR3 sequence is 15 residues long. Germline V gives CDR1 WNHNN, CDR2 SYGVQD (reference sequence). V lost 3 bases to trimming and J lost 5 bases; unmatched junction nucleotides: 9. CDR3 nucleotide sequence: TGCGCCAGCAGTGACAGGGGGTCGGGGGAAACTGAAGCTTTCTTT. Its protein is CASSDRGSGETEAFF.

The V and J genes are TRBV6-2 or TRBV6-3 and TRBJ1-5, with D maybe TRBD1 (6 bases). This CDR3 region has 14 residues. Trimming took 5 bases from V and 0 from J, leaving 8 bases between them. The germline V gene encodes CDR1 MNHEY and CDR2 SVGEGT. The CDR3 sequence is CASSPRGSNQPQHF. The CDR3 region has the DNA TGTGCCAGCAGTCCCAGGGGTAGCAATCAGCCCCAGCATTTT.

This clone has a single count. The chain joins TRBV5-1 to TRBJ1-1, with TRBD1 as a possible D gene (6 bases). Per the germline V gene, CDR1 is SGHRS and CDR2 is YFSETQ. V lost 4 bases to trimming and J lost 6 bases, with 16 bases between them. The CDR3 is 14 residues long. The CDR3 DNA follows: TGCGCCAGCAGCCCGAGATTCGGGGGGCCTGAAGCTTTCTTT. It translates to CASSPRFGGPEAFF.

The chain is built from TRBV2 and TRBJ1-4, with TRBD1 as a possible D gene (5 bases). The ends were cut back, 5 bases at V and 0 bases at J, with 10 bases in the middle. CDR1 SNHLY and CDR2 FYNNEI come from the germline V gene. The CDR3 contains 15 residues. CDR3 sequence (DNA): TGTGCCAGCAGTCGGCAGGACACAACTAATGAAAAACTGTTTTTT. Its translation is CASSRQDTTNEKLFF.

The V call is TRBV27, the J call TRBJ1-2, with D perhaps TRBD1 (6 bases). Germline V gene lookup returns CDR1 MNHEY and CDR2 SMNVEV (reference sequence). CDR3 length equals 14 residues. Deletions cut 5 bases from V and 3 bases from J, with 13 bases between. The CDR3 is CASSPPGAHYGYTF. The CDR3 DNA sequence: TGTGCCAGCAGTCCCCCAGGGGCTCACTATGGCTACACCTTC.

The CDR3 bases are TGCGCCAGCAGCCAAGATCCTCGGACAGGGGCTAACACCGGGGAGCTGTTTTTT. Translation gives CASSQDPRTGANTGELFF. This sequence joins TRBV4-1 and TRBJ2-2, with 9 positions matching TRBD1. With 0 bases clipped from V and 2 bases from J, the junction kept 7 bases outside the gene matches. Germline loops: CDR1 MGHRA, CDR2 YSYEKL. The CDR3 loop spans 18 amino acids.

The genes are TRBV3-1 (or the pseudogene TRBV3-2) and TRBJ2-3; 9 positions agree with TRBD2. Germline CDR1 reads LGHDT; CDR2 reads YNNKEL (reference sequence). The CDR3 covers 17 residues. V was clipped by 4 bases and J by 3 bases; unmatched bases: 11. The CDR3 nucleotides read TGTGCCAGCAGCCCAAAAAACAGACTAGCGGTAACAGATACGCAGTATTTT. It encodes CASSPKNRLAVTDTQYF.

The chain uses TRBV7-3 and TRBJ1-1; the D is unclear. V dropped 2 bases and J dropped 4 bases, with 11 bases sitting between them. CDR3 length equals 14 residues. From germline, CDR1 is SGHTA and CDR2 FQGTGA. The CDR3 DNA reads as TGTGCCAGCAGCTTAGAGGGCCTAGGCACTGAAGCTTTCTTT. Translating gives CASSLEGLGTEAFF.

This clone was observed a single time. V is TRBV4-1 and J is TRBJ1-2, with a weak D call TRBD1 (5 bases). CDR3 length: 13 amino acids. V gave up 1 base and J gave up 13 bases, with 16 bases separating them. The germline V gene encodes CDR1 MGHRA and CDR2 YSYEKL. This CDR3 reads CASSQVRDPLRTF. The CDR3 DNA reads as TGCGCCAGCAGCCAAGTGCGGGACCCGCTCCGCACCTTC.

The chain has TRBV7-2 and TRBJ1-2, with 7 bases identical to TRBD1. CDR1 is SGHTA and CDR2 is FQGNSA in the germline V gene. V gave up 7 bases and J gave up 4 bases; unmatched junction bases: 18. The CDR3 covers 17 residues. The CDR3 DNA sequence: TGTGCCAGCAACCCCTTGGGCCGGACAGGAAGCCTCTATGGCTACACCTTC. Translated: CASNPLGRTGSLYGYTF. The variable domain in full, completed from reference TRBV7-2 and TRBJ1-2, reads GAGVSQSPSNKVTEKGKDVELRCDPISGHTALYWYRQSLGQGLEFLIYFQGNSAPDKSGLPSDRFSAERTGGSVSTLTIQRTQQEDSAVYLCASNPLGRTGSLYGYTFGSGTRLTVV.

This chain uses TRBV28 with TRBJ1-5; a weak D match, TRBD1 (6 bases). CDR1 and CDR2 from the germline V gene are MDHEN and SYDVKM. The V and J ends lost 5 bases and 6 bases respectively, with 17 bases between them. This CDR3 comprises 15 residues. The CDR3 DNA sequence: TGTGCCAGCAGTCACTACAGGGTAGTAGGTCAGCCCCAGCATTTT. Protein product: CASSHYRVVGQPQHF.

J is TRBJ2-7 and V is TRBV19; D is perhaps TRBD1 (6 bases). This CDR3 contains 14 residues. The V and J ends lost 3 bases and 1 base respectively, with 10 bases between them. CDR1 and CDR2 (germline): LNHDA, SQIVND (reference sequence). This CDR3 is CASSIFGTSYEQYF. The CDR3 DNA reads as TGTGCCAGTAGTATTTTCGGGACATCCTACGAGCAGTACTTC.

The chain is built from TRBV5-1 and TRBJ1-1; 12 bases line up with TRBD1. J lost 0 bases, V lost 4 bases, and 4 bases had no gene match. CDR3 length equals 16 residues. Germline V gene data show CDR1 as SGHRS and CDR2 as YFSETQ. CDR3 sequence: CASSPGQGAVNTEAFF. The DNA of the CDR3 is TGCGCCAGCAGCCCGGGACAGGGGGCAGTGAACACTGAAGCTTTCTTT. Filled out from reference TRBV5-1 and TRBJ1-1, the complete variable domain reads KAGVTQTPRYLIKTRGQQVTLSCSPISGHRSVSWYQQTPGQGLQFLFEYFSETQRNKGNFPGRFSGRQFSNSRSEMNVSTLELGDSALYLCASSPGQGAVNTEAFFGQGTRLTVV.

This rearrangement joins TRBV6-4 to TRBJ2-2, with 7 bases fitting TRBD2. V lost 6 bases, J lost 2 bases, and 6 bases stayed unmatched. The CDR3 loop spans 15 amino acids. CDR1 MRHNA and CDR2 SNTAGT come from the germline V gene. The CDR3 loop is CASRRGDFNTGELFF. CDR3 nucleotide sequence: TGTGCCAGCAGACGGGGGGACTTTAACACCGGGGAGCTGTTTTTT.